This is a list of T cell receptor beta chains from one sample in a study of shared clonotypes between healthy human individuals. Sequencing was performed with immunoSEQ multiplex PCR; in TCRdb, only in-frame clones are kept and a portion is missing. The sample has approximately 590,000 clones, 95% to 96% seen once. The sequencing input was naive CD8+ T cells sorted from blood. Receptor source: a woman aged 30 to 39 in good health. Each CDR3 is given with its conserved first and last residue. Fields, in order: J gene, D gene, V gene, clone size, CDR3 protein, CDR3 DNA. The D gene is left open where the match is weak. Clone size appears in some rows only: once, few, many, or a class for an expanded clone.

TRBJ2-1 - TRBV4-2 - CASSQAGIFSSYNEQFF TGTGCCAGCAGCCAAGCGGGGATATTTAGCTCCTACAATGAGCAGTTCTTC
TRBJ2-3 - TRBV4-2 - CASSQESSTDTQYF TGTGCCAGCAGCCAAGAATCCAGCACAGATACGCAGTATTTT
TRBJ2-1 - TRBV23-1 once CASSQFHTLHNEQFF TGCGCCAGCAGTCAGTTCCACACTCTTCACAATGAGCAGTTCTTC
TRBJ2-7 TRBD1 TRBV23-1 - CASSQGQDGHEQYF TGCGCCAGCAGTCAAGGACAGGATGGTCACGAGCAGTACTTC
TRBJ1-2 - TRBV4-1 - CASSPGPDPASYGYTF TGCGCCAGCAGCCCGGGCCCAGACCCCGCCAGCTATGGCTACACCTTC
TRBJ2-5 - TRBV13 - CASSPRPEQETQYF TGTGCCAGCAGCCCCCGACCGGAGCAAGAGACCCAGTACTTC
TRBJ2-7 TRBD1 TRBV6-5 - CASSYNRDSLAEQYF TGTGCCAGCAGTTATAACCGGGACAGTCTAGCCGAGCAGTACTTC
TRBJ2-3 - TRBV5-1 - CASSLRGAIETDTQYF TGCGCCAGCAGCCTTCGAGGGGCAATCGAAACAGATACGCAGTATTTT
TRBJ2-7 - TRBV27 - CASSLRPPWEQYF TGTGCCAGCAGTTTAAGGCCCCCGTGGGAGCAGTACTTC
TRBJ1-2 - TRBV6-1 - CASSDDLYYGYTF TGTGCCAGCAGTGATGACCTGTACTATGGCTACACCTTC
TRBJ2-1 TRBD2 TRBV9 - CASSFSGRANYNEQFF TGTGCCAGCAGCTTTAGCGGGAGAGCGAACTACAATGAGCAGTTCTTC
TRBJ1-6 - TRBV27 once CASSLSWEGTSPLHF TGTGCCAGCAGTTTATCGTGGGAGGGAACTTCACCCCTCCACTTT
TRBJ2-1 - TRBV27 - CASSFDNNEQFF TGTGCCAGCAGTTTCGATAACAATGAGCAGTTCTTC
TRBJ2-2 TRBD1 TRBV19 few CASSPGQGFGELFF TGTGCCAGTAGTCCCGGACAGGGGTTCGGGGAGCTGTTTTTT
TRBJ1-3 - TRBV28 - CASSLRGGGGNTIYF TGTGCCAGCAGTTTACGGGGGGGTGGTGGAAACACCATATATTTT
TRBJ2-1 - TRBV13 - CASSSRGDTYNEQFF TGTGCCAGCAGCTCTCGCGGGGACACCTACAATGAGCAGTTCTTC
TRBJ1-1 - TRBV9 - CASSGVGTNTEAFF TGTGCCAGCAGCGGGGTAGGGACCAACACTGAAGCTTTCTTT
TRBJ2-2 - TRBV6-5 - CASSYSSTGELFF TGTGCCAGCAGTTACTCCTCCACCGGGGAGCTGTTTTTT